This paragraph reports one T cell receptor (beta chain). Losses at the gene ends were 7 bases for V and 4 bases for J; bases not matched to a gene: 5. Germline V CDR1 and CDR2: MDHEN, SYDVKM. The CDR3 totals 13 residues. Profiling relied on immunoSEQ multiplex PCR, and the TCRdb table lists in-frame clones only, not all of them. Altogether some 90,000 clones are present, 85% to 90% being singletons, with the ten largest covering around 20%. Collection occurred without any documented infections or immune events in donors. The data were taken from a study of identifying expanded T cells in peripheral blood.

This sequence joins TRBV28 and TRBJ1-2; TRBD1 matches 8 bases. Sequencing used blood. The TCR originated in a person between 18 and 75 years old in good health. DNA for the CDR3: TGTGCCAGCACCGCCGGACAGGGCTATGGCTACACCTTC. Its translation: CASTAGQGYGYTF.